This TCR beta chain appears in the sequencing data of a study of identical twins. Trimming cost V 3 bases and J 5 bases; bases outside gene matches: 6. The CDR3 has 15 residues. Germline V lookup: CDR1 KGHDR, CDR2 SFDVKD. Points from the study as a whole: Clonotypes of the beta chain that were abundant in cord blood carried fewer insertions (memory repertoires showed none). Out-of-frame alpha sequences shared by twins showed excess low generation probability. Excess sharing between twins was weaker in beta out-of-frame sequences.

The table lists this clonotype with many counts. What it binds is not known. The authors used template switching to add a universal primer site and gave cDNA unique molecular identifiers. Each CDR3 protein gets one entry after TCRdb re-called the 5' RACE reads with MiXCR. The data hold 1.5 million or so distinct CDR3 sequences, with less than 40% observed a single time. The TCR was taken from a newborn girl in good health. Sequencing was done on a sample of cord blood. The chain couples TRBV24-1 to TRBJ2-3, with 8 bases aligning to TRBD1. The CDR3 spells CATSDPRQGRDTQYF. The CDR3 region has the DNA TGTGCCACCAGTGATCCAAGACAGGGGAGAGATACGCAGTATTTT.